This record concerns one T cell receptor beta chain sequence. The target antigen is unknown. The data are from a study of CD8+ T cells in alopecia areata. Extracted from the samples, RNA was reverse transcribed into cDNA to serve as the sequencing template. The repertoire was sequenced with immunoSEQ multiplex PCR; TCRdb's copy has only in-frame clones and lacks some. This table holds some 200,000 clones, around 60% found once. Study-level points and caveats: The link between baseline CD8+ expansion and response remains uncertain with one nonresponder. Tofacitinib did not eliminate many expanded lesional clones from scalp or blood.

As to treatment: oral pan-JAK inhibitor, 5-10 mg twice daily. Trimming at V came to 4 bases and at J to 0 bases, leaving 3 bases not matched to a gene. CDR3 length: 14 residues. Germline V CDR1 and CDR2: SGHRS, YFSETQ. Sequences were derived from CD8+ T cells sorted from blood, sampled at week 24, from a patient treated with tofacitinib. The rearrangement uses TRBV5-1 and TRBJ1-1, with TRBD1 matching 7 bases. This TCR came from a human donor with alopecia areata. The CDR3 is CASSMTGLNTEAFF. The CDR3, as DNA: TGCGCCAGCAGCATGACAGGGTTGAACACTGAAGCTTTCTTT.